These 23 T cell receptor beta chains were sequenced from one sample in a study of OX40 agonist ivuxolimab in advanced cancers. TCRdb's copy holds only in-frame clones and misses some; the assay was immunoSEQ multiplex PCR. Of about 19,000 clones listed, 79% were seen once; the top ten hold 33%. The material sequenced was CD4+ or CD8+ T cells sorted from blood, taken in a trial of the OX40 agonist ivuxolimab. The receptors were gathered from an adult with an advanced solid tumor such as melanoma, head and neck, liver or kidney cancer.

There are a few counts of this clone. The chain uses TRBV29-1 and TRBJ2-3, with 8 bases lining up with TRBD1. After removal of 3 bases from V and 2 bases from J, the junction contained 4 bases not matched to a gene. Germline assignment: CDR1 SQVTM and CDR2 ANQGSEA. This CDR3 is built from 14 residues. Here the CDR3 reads CSVDPTGVTDTQYF. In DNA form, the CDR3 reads TGCAGCGTTGATCCGACAGGGGTCACAGATACGCAGTATTTT.

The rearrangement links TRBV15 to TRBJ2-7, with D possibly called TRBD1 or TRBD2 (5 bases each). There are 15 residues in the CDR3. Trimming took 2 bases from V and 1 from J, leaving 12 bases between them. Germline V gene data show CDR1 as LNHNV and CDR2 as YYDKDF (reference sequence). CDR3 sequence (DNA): TGTGCCACCAGCAGATATCCGGGACCGTCCTACGAGCAGTACTTC. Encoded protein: CATSRYPGPSYEQYF.

The CDR3, as DNA: TGTGCCATGACATCTGGCTCCTATAATTCACCCCTCCACTTT. This codes for CAMTSGSYNSPLHF. The chain combines TRBV10-3 with TRBJ1-6, with D hard to call. The CDR3 covers 14 residues. V shed 9 bases and J shed 0 bases, with 9 bases lying between them. Germline assignment: CDR1 ENHRY and CDR2 SYGVKD.

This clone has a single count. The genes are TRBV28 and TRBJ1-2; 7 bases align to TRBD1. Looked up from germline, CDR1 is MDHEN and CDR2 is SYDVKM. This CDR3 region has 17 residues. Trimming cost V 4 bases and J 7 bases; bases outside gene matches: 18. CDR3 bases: TGTGCCAGCAGTTCCCTGCGACAGGGAAAGATGGTTTTTGGCTACACCTTC. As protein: CASSSLRQGKMVFGYTF.

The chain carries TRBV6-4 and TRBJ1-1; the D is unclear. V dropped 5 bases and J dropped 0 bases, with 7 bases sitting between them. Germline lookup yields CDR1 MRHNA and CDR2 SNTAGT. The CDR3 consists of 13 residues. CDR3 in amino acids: CASSLWMNTEAFF. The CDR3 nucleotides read TGTGCCAGCAGTCTTTGGATGAACACTGAAGCTTTCTTT.

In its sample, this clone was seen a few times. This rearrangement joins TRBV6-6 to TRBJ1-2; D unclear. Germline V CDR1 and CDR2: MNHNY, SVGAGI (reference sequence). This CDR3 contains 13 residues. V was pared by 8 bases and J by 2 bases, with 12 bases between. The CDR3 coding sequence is TGTGCCAGCTCGTATCTTAGAAACTATGGCTACACCTTC. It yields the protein CASSYLRNYGYTF.

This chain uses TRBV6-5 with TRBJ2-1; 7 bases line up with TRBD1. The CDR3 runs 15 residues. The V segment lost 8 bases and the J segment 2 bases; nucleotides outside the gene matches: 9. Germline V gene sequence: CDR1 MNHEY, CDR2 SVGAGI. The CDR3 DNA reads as TGTGCCAGCGGAACGTACAGGGGTGCCTACAATGAGCAGTTCTTC. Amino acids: CASGTYRGAYNEQFF.

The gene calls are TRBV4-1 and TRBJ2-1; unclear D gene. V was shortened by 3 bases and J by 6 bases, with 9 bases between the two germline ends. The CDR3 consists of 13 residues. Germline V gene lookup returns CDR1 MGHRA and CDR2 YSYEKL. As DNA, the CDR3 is TGCGCCAGCAGCCAGGTACTAAGCAATGAGCAGTTCTTC. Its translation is CASSQVLSNEQFF.

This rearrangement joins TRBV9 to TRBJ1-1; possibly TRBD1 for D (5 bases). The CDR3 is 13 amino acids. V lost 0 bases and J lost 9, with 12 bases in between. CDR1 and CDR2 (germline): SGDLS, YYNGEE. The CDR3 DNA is TGTGCCAGCAGCGTAGCTCAAGGGGCGAAAGCTTTCTTT. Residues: CASSVAQGAKAFF. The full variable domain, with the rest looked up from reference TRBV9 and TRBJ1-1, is DSGVTQTPKHLITATGQRVTLRCSPRSGDLSVYWYQQSLDQGLQFLIQYYNGEERAKGNILERFSAQQFPDLHSELNLSSLELGDSALYFCASSVAQGAKAFFGQGTRLTVV.

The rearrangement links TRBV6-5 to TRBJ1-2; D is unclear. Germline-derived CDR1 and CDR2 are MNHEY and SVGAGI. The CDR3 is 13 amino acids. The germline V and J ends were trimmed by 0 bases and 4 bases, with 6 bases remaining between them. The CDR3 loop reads CASSYSGGYGYTF. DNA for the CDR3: TGTGCCAGCAGTTACTCGGGTGGCTATGGCTACACCTTC.

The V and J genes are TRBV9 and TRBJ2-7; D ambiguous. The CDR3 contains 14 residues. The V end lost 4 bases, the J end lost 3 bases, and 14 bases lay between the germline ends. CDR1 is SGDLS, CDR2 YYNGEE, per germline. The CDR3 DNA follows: TGTGCCAGCAGCCTGACTGGAGCTGGCTACGAGCAGTACTTC. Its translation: CASSLTGAGYEQYF.

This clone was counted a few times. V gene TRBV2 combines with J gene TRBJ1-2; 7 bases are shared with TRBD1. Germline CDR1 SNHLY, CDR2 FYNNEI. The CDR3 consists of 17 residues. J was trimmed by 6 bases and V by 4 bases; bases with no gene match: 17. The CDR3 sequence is CASSGGTGDSEVNGYTF. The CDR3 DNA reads TGTGCCAGCAGTGGGGGAACCGGGGACAGTGAGGTGAATGGCTACACCTTC.

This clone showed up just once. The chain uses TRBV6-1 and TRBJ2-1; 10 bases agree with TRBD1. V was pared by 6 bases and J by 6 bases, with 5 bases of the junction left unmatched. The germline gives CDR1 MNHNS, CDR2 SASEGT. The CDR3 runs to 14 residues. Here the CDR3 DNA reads TGTGCCAGCAGCCTCGGGACAGGGGTCAATGAGCAGTTCTTC. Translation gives CASSLGTGVNEQFF.

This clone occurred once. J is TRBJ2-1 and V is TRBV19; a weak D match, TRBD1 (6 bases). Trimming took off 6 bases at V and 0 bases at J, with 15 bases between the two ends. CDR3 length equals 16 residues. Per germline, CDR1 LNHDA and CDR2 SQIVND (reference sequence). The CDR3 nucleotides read TGTGCCAGTAGGACCACAGGGTTGAGCTCCTACAATGAGCAGTTCTTC. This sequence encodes CASRTTGLSSYNEQFF.

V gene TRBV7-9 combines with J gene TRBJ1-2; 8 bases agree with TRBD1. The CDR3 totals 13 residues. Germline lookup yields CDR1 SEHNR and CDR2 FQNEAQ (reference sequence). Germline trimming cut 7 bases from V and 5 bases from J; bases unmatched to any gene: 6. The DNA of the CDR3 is TGTGCCAGCACCCGACAGGGGCGGTATGGCTACACCTTC. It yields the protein CASTRQGRYGYTF.

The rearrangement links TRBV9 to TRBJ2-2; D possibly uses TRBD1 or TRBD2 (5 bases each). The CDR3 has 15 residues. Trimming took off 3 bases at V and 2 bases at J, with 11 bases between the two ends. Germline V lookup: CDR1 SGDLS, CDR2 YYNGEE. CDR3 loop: CASSGTGTNTGELFF. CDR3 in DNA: TGTGCCAGCAGCGGGACCGGGACCAACACCGGGGAGCTGTTTTTT.

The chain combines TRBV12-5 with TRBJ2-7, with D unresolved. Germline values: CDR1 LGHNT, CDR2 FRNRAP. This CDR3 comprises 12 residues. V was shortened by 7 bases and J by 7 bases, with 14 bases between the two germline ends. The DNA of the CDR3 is TGTGCTAGTGCCCCGGACCGTGGGGAGCAGTACTTC. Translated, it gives CASAPDRGEQYF.

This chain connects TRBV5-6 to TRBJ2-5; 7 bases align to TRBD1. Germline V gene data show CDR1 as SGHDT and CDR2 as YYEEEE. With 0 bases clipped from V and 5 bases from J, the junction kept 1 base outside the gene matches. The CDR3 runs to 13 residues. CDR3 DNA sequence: TGTGCCAGCAGCTTGGAGGGGGCTGAGACCCAGTACTTC. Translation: CASSLEGAETQYF.

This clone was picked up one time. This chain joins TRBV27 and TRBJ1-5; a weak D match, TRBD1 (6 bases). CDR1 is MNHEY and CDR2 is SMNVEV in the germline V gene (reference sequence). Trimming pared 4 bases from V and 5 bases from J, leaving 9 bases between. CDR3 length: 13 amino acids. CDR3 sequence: CASSSWGHQPQHF. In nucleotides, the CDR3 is TGTGCCAGCAGTTCTTGGGGGCATCAGCCCCAGCATTTT.

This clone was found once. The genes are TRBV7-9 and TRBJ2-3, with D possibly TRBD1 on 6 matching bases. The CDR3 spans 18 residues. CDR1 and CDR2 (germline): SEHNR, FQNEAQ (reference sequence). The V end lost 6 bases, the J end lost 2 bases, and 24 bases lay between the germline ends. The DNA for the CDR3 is TGTGCCAGCAGTCCCCAAGGCCCCGGACAGAGGAACACAGATACGCAGTATTTT. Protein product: CASSPQGPGQRNTDTQYF.

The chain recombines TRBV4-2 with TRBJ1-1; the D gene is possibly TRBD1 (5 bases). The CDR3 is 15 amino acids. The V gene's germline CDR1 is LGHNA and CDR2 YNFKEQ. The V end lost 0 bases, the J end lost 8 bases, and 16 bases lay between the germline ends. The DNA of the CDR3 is TGTGCCAGCAGCCAAGAGAAATGGTTCGACAGCGAAGCTTTCTTT. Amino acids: CASSQEKWFDSEAFF.

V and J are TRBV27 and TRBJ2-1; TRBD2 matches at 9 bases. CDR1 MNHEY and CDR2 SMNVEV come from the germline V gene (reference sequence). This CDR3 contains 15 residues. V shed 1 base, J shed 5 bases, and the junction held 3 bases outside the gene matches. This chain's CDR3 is CASSLYAGGHNEQFF. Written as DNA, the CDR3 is TGTGCCAGCAGTTTATATGCGGGGGGGCACAATGAGCAGTTCTTC.

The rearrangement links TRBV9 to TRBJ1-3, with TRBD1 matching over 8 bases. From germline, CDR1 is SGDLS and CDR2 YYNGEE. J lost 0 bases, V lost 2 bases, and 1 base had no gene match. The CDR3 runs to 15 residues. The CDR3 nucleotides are TGTGCCAGCAGCGTGGGGACAGGCTCTGGAAACACCATATATTTT. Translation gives CASSVGTGSGNTIYF.